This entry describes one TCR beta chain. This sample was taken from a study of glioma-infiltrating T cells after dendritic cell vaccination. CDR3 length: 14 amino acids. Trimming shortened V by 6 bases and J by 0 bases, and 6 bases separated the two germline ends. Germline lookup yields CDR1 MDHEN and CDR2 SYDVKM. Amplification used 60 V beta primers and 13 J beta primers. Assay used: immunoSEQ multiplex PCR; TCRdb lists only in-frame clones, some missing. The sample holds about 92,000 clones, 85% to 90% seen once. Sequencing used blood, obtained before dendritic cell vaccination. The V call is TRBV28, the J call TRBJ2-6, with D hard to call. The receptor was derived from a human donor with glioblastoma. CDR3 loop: CASRGNSGANVLTF. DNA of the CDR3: TGTGCCAGCAGGGGCAACTCTGGGGCCAACGTCCTGACTTTC.